This T cell receptor (beta chain) emerged from a study of healthy donors' naive CD4 and CD8 T cells. TCR libraries were built from approximately 520 ng of total RNA by linear amplification. MiXCR was run by TCRdb on the reads, yielding one entry per CDR3 protein. The table lists 150,000 to 200,000 distinct CDR3 sequences, under 85% of them singletons. This clonotype has a handful of counts. Trimming stripped 4 bases from V and 3 bases from J, with 12 bases between. Germline loops: CDR1 MNHEY, CDR2 SVGAGI. The CDR3 covers 14 residues. The sequence was collected from a pool of human donors in good health; the sample pools cells from several healthy donors. V usage is TRBV6-5 and J usage is TRBJ1-2, with D perhaps matching TRBD1 (5 bases). Sequenced input: naive CD4+ and CD8+ T cells sorted from blood, pooled from several donors. The CDR3 protein is CASSFEGLDYGYTF. In DNA, the CDR3 is TGTGCCAGCAGTTTCGAGGGACTGGACTATGGCTACACCTTC.